This T cell receptor beta chain emerged from a study of blood T cell repertoires in COVID-19. On the study more broadly: Sample material is recorded as cDNA or gDNA derived from T cells, B-cell-depleted T cells, or PBMCs.

The method was immunoSEQ multiplex PCR; TCRdb's version includes in-frame clones alone and lacks a portion of them. The top ten hold approximately 15% of the sample, which has 160,000 or so clones, roughly nine tenths seen once. Germline CDR1 and CDR2: ENHRY and SYGVKD. Trimming removed 6 bases from V and 4 bases from J; junction bases left unmatched: 10. This CDR3 is built from 16 residues. The chain recombines TRBV10-3 with TRBJ2-2, with 8 bases aligning to TRBD1. The TCR sequence derives from a woman between 35 and 50 years old with acute or convalescent COVID-19. The sequenced material came from peripheral blood. The CDR3 bases are TGTGCCATCAGCTCCCAGAAGGACAGGGTCACCGGGGAGCTGTTTTTT. Protein sequence: CAISSQKDRVTGELFF.